The 3 T cell receptor beta chains listed next were all sequenced from one sample in a study of blood T cell repertoires in COVID-19. The repertoire was sequenced with immunoSEQ multiplex PCR; TCRdb's copy has only in-frame clones and lacks some. This sample has 35,000 to 50,000 clones; about nine tenths occur once, and the top ten carry over 15%. The sample comprised peripheral blood. Receptors were obtained from a man in his sixties with active COVID-19.

DNA for the CDR3: TGTGCCAGCAGTGAAGGGACACCCATCTATAATTCACCCCTCCACTTT. The encoded protein is CASSEGTPIYNSPLHF. This sequence joins TRBV6-1 and TRBJ1-6, with a tentative D call TRBD1 (5 bases). The length of the CDR3 is 16 residues. Germline CDR1 MNHNS, CDR2 SASEGT. V gave up 1 base and J gave up 3 bases, with 10 bases separating them.

The chain combines TRBV6-1 with TRBJ2-5, with 9 bases that match TRBD2. With V trimmed by 2 bases and J by 5 bases, 12 bases remained unmatched. The germline V gene has CDR1 MNHNS and CDR2 SASEGT. The CDR3 has 17 amino acids. The CDR3 DNA sequence: TGTGCCAGCAGTGAAACCTCCAATAGCGGGAGCCGGGAGACCCAGTACTTC. It specifies CASSETSNSGSRETQYF.

The chain recombines TRBV27 with TRBJ2-3; 13 bases are shared with TRBD2. V dropped 5 bases and J dropped 2; count of bases not matched to a gene: 4. Germline CDR1 MNHEY, CDR2 SMNVEV (reference sequence). CDR3 size: 16 residues. In DNA, the CDR3 is TGTGCCAGCAGTCCCACTAGCGGGAGGGACACAGATACGCAGTATTTT. This gives the protein CASSPTSGRDTDTQYF.